Below are 27 T cell receptor beta chains sequenced from a single sample in a study of PD-L1 blockade in urothelial cancer. Time point described: peripheral blood 6 weeks after treatment start. Some clones are missing from TCRdb's copy, which holds only in-frame ones; the method was immunoSEQ multiplex PCR. The sample records 45,000 to 55,000 clones, roughly 84% being singletons. The input for sequencing was PBMCs, taken around atezolizumab (anti-PD-L1) treatment. These receptors were taken from a man over 45 with urothelial cancer.

The chain links TRBV27 to TRBJ2-7; D not certain. In germline, CDR1 is MNHEY, CDR2 SMNVEV (reference sequence). The CDR3 has 11 residues. V was clipped by 4 bases and J by 2 bases, with 3 bases between them. The CDR3 sequence is CASSSAYEQYF. The CDR3, as DNA: TGTGCCAGCAGTTCCGCCTACGAGCAGTACTTC.

The CDR3 region has the DNA TGTGCCAGCAGCACGAGGGACAGGGGTTTGGCGACCCAGTACTTC. This translates into CASSTRDRGLATQYF. The chain joins TRBV7-2 to TRBJ2-5, with 10 bases that match TRBD1. CDR1 SGHTA and CDR2 FQGNSA come from the germline V gene. V was clipped by 5 bases and J by 7 bases; unmatched bases: 10. The CDR3 length is 15 residues.

The chain uses TRBV5-6 and TRBJ1-1; 8 bases fit TRBD1. Germline V gives CDR1 SGHDT, CDR2 YYEEEE. The CDR3 loop spans 17 amino acids. The J segment lost 4 bases and the V segment lost 3 bases, leaving 14 bases of the junction unmatched. This CDR3 is CASSSYIRQGLGTEAFF. In nucleotides, the CDR3 is TGTGCCAGCAGCTCCTACATAAGACAGGGGCTGGGCACTGAAGCTTTCTTT.

The CDR3 nucleotides are TGCGCCAGCAGCGCCTGGATGCAGGGAACGTTCTTC. It is translated as CASSAWMQGTFF. J is TRBJ2-1 and V is TRBV5-1, with TRBD1 as a possible D gene (5 bases). With 4 bases removed from V and 15 bases from J, the gap between germline ends came to 17 bases. The CDR3 loop spans 12 amino acids. Per germline, CDR1 SGHRS and CDR2 YFSETQ.

V usage is TRBV16 and J usage is TRBJ2-5; 12 bases agree with TRBD1. The germline V gene encodes CDR1 KGHSY and CDR2 FQNENV. Germline trimming cut 2 bases from V and 1 base from J; bases unmatched to any gene: 2. CDR3 length: 16 residues. The CDR3 spells CASSQGTGGFQETQYF. CDR3 DNA: TGTGCCAGCAGCCAAGGGACAGGGGGCTTCCAAGAGACCCAGTACTTC.

J is TRBJ2-2 and V is TRBV6-5, with D unresolved. The CDR3 sequence is 13 residues long. Germline CDR1 reads MNHEY; CDR2 reads SVGAGI. V dropped 2 bases and J dropped 7 bases, with 8 bases sitting between them. The CDR3 DNA reads as TGTGCCAGCAGTTACCCTCTCGGCGGGGAGCTGTTTTTT. The encoded protein is CASSYPLGGELFF.

J is TRBJ2-7 and V is TRBV19; TRBD1 agrees at 9 bases. Germline CDR1 is LNHDA and CDR2 is SQIVND (reference sequence). With 6 bases clipped from V and 7 bases from J, the junction kept 10 bases outside the gene matches. CDR3 length equals 14 residues. Here the CDR3 reads CASSAGTGLGEQYF. In DNA form, the CDR3 reads TGTGCCAGTAGCGCCGGGACAGGGTTAGGTGAGCAGTACTTC.

This chain links TRBV9 with TRBJ2-2; 9 bases agree with TRBD1. Germline lookup yields CDR1 SGDLS and CDR2 YYNGEE. This CDR3 contains 17 residues. V shed 1 base and J 2 bases; nucleotides not matched to a gene: 6. The CDR3 nucleotides are TGTGCCAGCAGCGTAAAACCGGGACAGGGAAACACCGGGGAGCTGTTTTTT. Translated, it gives CASSVKPGQGNTGELFF.

The chain recombines TRBV11-2 with TRBJ2-5; D remains ambiguous. This CDR3 region has 13 residues. Germline V CDR1 and CDR2: SGHAT, FQNNGV. V dropped 2 bases and J dropped 3 bases, with 7 bases sitting between them. CDR3 sequence: CASSLSAKETQYF. CDR3 nucleotide sequence: TGTGCCAGCAGCTTAAGTGCGAAAGAGACCCAGTACTTC.

CDR3 in DNA: TGTGCCAGCAGCGCGACAGGGACAAATTCCTACGAGCAGTACTTC. This sequence encodes CASSATGTNSYEQYF. The chain recombines TRBV6-5 with TRBJ2-7; 7 bases map to TRBD1. CDR3 length equals 15 residues. The J segment lost 1 base and the V segment lost 6 bases, leaving 9 bases of the junction unmatched. Germline V CDR1 and CDR2: MNHEY, SVGAGI.

The V and J genes are TRBV10-1 and TRBJ1-5; D is ambiguous. CDR1 is WNHNN, CDR2 SYGVQD, per germline (reference sequence). V lost 8 bases, J lost 7 bases, and 15 bases lay in between. This CDR3 is built from 13 residues. The CDR3 region is CASDPPRGQPQHF. In nucleotides, the CDR3 is TGCGCCAGCGATCCCCCCCGAGGACAGCCCCAGCATTTT.

The chain has TRBV10-2 and TRBJ2-7, with 11 bases matching TRBD2. The CDR3 loop spans 16 amino acids. Germline V gives CDR1 WSHSY, CDR2 SAAADI. With V trimmed by 0 bases and J by 5 bases, 6 bases remained unmatched. CDR3 nucleotides: TGCGCCAGCAGTGAGTCGATTGGACTAGCGGGTCACGAGCAGTACTTC. Residues: CASSESIGLAGHEQYF.

The chain combines TRBV7-8 with TRBJ2-6; 8 nucleotides match TRBD1. The CDR3 has 17 residues. Germline CDR1 SGHVS, CDR2 FQNEAQ. Losses at the gene ends were 5 bases for V and 0 bases for J; bases not matched to a gene: 6. In DNA, the CDR3 is TGTGCCAGCAGCCCCGGGACAGGATTCTCTGGGGCCAACGTCCTGACTTTC. Translation gives CASSPGTGFSGANVLTF.

The CDR3 coding sequence is TGTGCCAGCAGTTTATTCCGGACAGGGGAGACAACTAATGAAAAACTGTTTTTT. Translating gives CASSLFRTGETTNEKLFF. The chain employs TRBV27 and TRBJ1-4; 9 nucleotides align to TRBD1. The ends lost 1 base at V and 0 bases at J; junction bases unmatched: 6. The CDR3 is 18 amino acids. The germline CDR1 and CDR2 sequences are MNHEY and SMNVEV (reference sequence).

The rearrangement links TRBV27 to TRBJ1-1; the match to TRBD1 covers 11 bases. CDR1 and CDR2 from the germline V gene are MNHEY and SMNVEV (reference sequence). V was pared by 4 bases and J by 2 bases, with 9 bases of the junction left unmatched. The CDR3 length is 17 residues. The CDR3 DNA reads TGTGCCAGCAGTTCTCCGGGACAGGGGGGGCCAAACACTGAAGCTTTCTTT. Translation gives CASSSPGQGGPNTEAFF.

This sequence joins TRBV10-3 and TRBJ2-1; TRBD2 is a possible D gene (6 bases). V was clipped by 10 bases and J by 4 bases, with 17 bases between them. The V gene's germline CDR1 is ENHRY and CDR2 SYGVKD. There are 14 residues in the CDR3. The CDR3 nucleotides are TGTGCCACATCTGTCCGGGAGTTTTACAATGAGCAGTTCTTC. Its protein is CATSVREFYNEQFF.

This chain connects TRBV2 to TRBJ1-5; the match to TRBD1 covers 7 bases. The CDR3 runs to 15 residues. J was trimmed by 6 bases and V by 3 bases; bases with no gene match: 8. Germline CDR1 reads SNHLY; CDR2 reads FYNNEI. CDR3 in DNA: TGTGCCAGCAGTGAGGTTACAGGGGTGTCTCAGCCCCAGCATTTT. Translated: CASSEVTGVSQPQHF. Based on the CDR3 plus reference TRBV2 and TRBJ1-5, the full variable domain is EPEVTQTPSHQVTQMGQEVILRCVPISNHLYFYWYRQILGQKVEFLVSFYNNEISEKSEIFDDQFSVERPDGSNFTLKIRSTKLEDSAMYFCASSEVTGVSQPQHFGDGTRLSIL.

The chain uses TRBV7-9 and TRBJ2-3; TRBD2 matches at 13 bases. V trimming: 5 bases; J trimming: 3 bases; junction bases outside the gene matches: 2. Germline CDR1 and CDR2: SEHNR and FQNEAQ (reference sequence). This CDR3 is built from 15 residues. DNA of the CDR3: TGTGCCAGCAGCGGACTAGCGGGGGTGACAGATACGCAGTATTTT. It is translated as CASSGLAGVTDTQYF. The full variable domain, completed using reference TRBV7-9 and TRBJ2-3, is DTGVSQNPRHKITKRGQNVTFRCDPISEHNRLYWYRQTLGQGPEFLTYFQNEAQLEKSRLLSDRFSAERPKGSFSTLEIQRTEQGDSAMYLCASSGLAGVTDTQYFGPGTRLTVL.

V is TRBV5-1 and J is TRBJ2-5; the match to TRBD1 covers 9 bases. The CDR3 spans 15 residues. CDR1 SGHRS and CDR2 YFSETQ come from the germline V gene. Trimming cost V 0 bases and J 2 bases; bases outside gene matches: 2. DNA for the CDR3: TGCGCCAGCAGCTTGGAAGGGACAGGGCAAGAGACCCAGTACTTC. Residues: CASSLEGTGQETQYF.

The chain has TRBV2 and TRBJ2-7; 8 positions match TRBD2. CDR1 SNHLY and CDR2 FYNNEI come from the germline V gene. Losses at the gene ends were 10 bases for V and 6 bases for J; bases not matched to a gene: 11. The CDR3 covers 13 residues. The CDR3 reads CATAGRLAGEQYF. The CDR3 DNA reads as TGTGCCACCGCCGGTCGGCTAGCGGGCGAGCAGTACTTC.

This chain connects TRBV25-1 to TRBJ1-4, with TRBD1 as a possible D gene (5 bases). The V end was cut by 6 bases, the J end by 8 bases, with 22 bases between. Germline V gene sequence: CDR1 MGHDK, CDR2 SYGVNS. This CDR3 has 16 amino acids. The CDR3: CASSPTPGRANEKLFF. The CDR3 nucleotides are TGTGCCAGCAGCCCCACCCCCGGCAGGGCGAACGAAAAACTGTTTTTT.

The J gene is TRBJ2-7, the V gene TRBV11-2; D gene uncertain. The V gene's germline CDR1 is SGHAT and CDR2 FQNNGV. V gave up 0 bases and J gave up 3 bases, with 27 bases separating them. This CDR3 spans 20 amino acids. CDR3 loop: CASSLDRAIGTSKTFYEQYF. CDR3 DNA sequence: TGTGCCAGCAGCTTAGATCGAGCGATAGGTACCTCCAAGACCTTCTACGAGCAGTACTTC. The full variable domain, with the rest looked up from reference TRBV11-2 and TRBJ2-7, is EAGVAQSPRYKIIEKRQSVAFWCNPISGHATLYWYQQILGQGPKLLIQFQNNGVVDDSQLPKDRFSAERLKGVDSTLKIQPAKLEDSAVYLCASSLDRAIGTSKTFYEQYFGPGTRLTVT.

V usage is TRBV10-1 and J usage is TRBJ1-2; TRBD1 might be the D (5 bases). Germline V gene lookup returns CDR1 WNHNN and CDR2 SYGVQD (reference sequence). V was cut by 3 bases and J by 4 bases, with 12 bases left in between. The CDR3 spans 14 residues. The CDR3 sequence: CASSEGADTYGYTF. In DNA form, the CDR3 reads TGCGCCAGCAGTGAAGGTGCGGACACCTATGGCTACACCTTC.

This clone has just one count. J is TRBJ1-1 and V is TRBV4-1; D perhaps matches TRBD1 (5 bases). V lost 0 bases and J lost 1, with 6 bases in between. The length of the CDR3 is 14 residues. Germline V gene lookup returns CDR1 MGHRA and CDR2 YSYEKL. The CDR3 loop reads CASSQETENTEAFF. CDR3 DNA: TGCGCCAGCAGCCAAGAGACAGAGAACACTGAAGCTTTCTTT.

The CDR3 sequence is CASRVGQGASGNTIYF. Written as DNA, the CDR3 is TGTGCCAGCAGGGTGGGACAGGGGGCCTCTGGAAACACCATATATTTT. This chain links TRBV2 with TRBJ1-3; the match to TRBD1 covers 12 bases. This CDR3 has 16 residues. Germline values: CDR1 SNHLY, CDR2 FYNNEI. The J segment lost 0 bases and the V segment lost 6 bases, leaving 3 bases of the junction unmatched. Full variable domain (remainder filled in from reference TRBV2 and TRBJ1-3): EPEVTQTPSHQVTQMGQEVILRCVPISNHLYFYWYRQILGQKVEFLVSFYNNEISEKSEIFDDQFSVERPDGSNFTLKIRSTKLEDSAMYFCASRVGQGASGNTIYFGEGSWLTVV.

This chain links TRBV7-8 with TRBJ1-1; D uncertain. Per germline, CDR1 SGHVS and CDR2 FQNEAQ. Trimming removed 2 bases at V and 7 bases at J, with 14 bases between. The CDR3 contains 14 residues. CDR3 amino acids: CASSLFHRVSEAFF. CDR3 DNA: TGTGCCAGCAGCTTATTTCATCGGGTCAGTGAAGCTTTCTTT.

J is TRBJ2-7 and V is TRBV29-1, with TRBD2 matching 10 bases. The CDR3 extends over 13 amino acids. Germline CDR1 reads SQVTM; CDR2 reads ANQGSEA. The V segment lost 6 bases and the J segment 4 bases; nucleotides outside the gene matches: 6. The CDR3 region is CSVRTSGAYEQYF. CDR3 nucleotides: TGCAGCGTCCGCACTAGCGGGGCATACGAGCAGTACTTC.